This T cell receptor (beta chain) originates from a study of cytomegalovirus exposure and HLA in healthy donors. Findings of the study overall: The study assumed roughly uniform donor sequencing depth for presence/absence analyses. In an earlier analysis, in approximately 570 donors, most V segments appeared productive either ~90% or ~30% of the time.

This clone appeared a few times. Its target is not known. Primers included in the PCR were 60 Vbeta and 13 Jbeta primers. Some clones are missing from TCRdb's copy, which holds only in-frame ones; the method was immunoSEQ multiplex PCR. The table shows about 250,000 clones, with about three quarters occurring only once. The V gene lost 1 base and the J gene lost 6 bases, with 12 bases spanning the gap. This CDR3 is 14 amino acids long. The germline V gene has CDR1 SGHDN and CDR2 FVKESK. The specimen sequenced was PBMCs. The receptor's source is a boy younger than 18 in good health and CMV-seronegative. V is TRBV14 and J is TRBJ1-1; D is unresolved. CDR3 coding DNA: TGTGCCAGCAGCCAAGTCACAGTTAGGTCTGAAGCTTTCTTT. Its protein is CASSQVTVRSEAFF.